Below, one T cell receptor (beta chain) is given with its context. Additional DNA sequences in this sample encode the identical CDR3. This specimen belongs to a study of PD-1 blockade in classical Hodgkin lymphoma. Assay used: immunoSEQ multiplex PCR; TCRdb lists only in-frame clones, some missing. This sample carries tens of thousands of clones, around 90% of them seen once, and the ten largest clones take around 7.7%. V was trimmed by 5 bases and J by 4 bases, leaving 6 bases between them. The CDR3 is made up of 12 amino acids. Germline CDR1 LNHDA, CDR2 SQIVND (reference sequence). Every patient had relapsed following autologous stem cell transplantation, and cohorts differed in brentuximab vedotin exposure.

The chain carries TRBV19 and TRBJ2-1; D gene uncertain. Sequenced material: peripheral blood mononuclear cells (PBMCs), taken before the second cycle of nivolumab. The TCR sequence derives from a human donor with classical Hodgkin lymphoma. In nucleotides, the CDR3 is TGTGCCAGTAGTCCCTCATACAATGAGCAGTTCTTC. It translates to CASSPSYNEQFF.